Shown below are 17 T cell receptor beta chains from a single sample sequenced in a study of control samples from healthy donors and cancer patients. Sequenced by immunoSEQ multiplex PCR; TCRdb stores in-frame clones only, minus some. The repertoire includes 120,000 or so clones, about 93% of them detected once, and around 2.5% sits in the top ten. Sequencing input: blood. The receptor source for this set is a man between 18 and 29 years old in good health.

The chain has TRBV29-1 and TRBJ1-3, with unresolved D. The CDR3 sequence is 14 residues long. Per germline, CDR1 SQVTM and CDR2 ANQGSEA. V lost 0 bases to trimming and J lost 4 bases, with 10 bases between them. CDR3 loop: CSVEDPGRGNTIYF. As DNA, the CDR3 is TGCAGCGTTGAAGACCCCGGACGGGGAAACACCATATATTTT. Variable domain in full (rest from reference TRBV29-1 and TRBJ1-3): SAVISQKPSRDICQRGTSLTIQCQVDSQVTMMFWYRQQPGQSLTLIATANQGSEATYESGFVIDKFPISRPNLTFSTLTVSNMSPEDSSIYLCSVEDPGRGNTIYFGEGSWLTVV.

V and J are TRBV19 and TRBJ1-1, with 12 nucleotides matching TRBD1. The CDR3 is 16 amino acids. CDR1 and CDR2 from the germline V gene are LNHDA and SQIVND (reference sequence). The V segment lost 2 bases and the J segment 6 bases; nucleotides outside the gene matches: 7. The DNA for the CDR3 is TGTGCCAGTAGTATACGGGACAGGGGGCCAGGCGCTGAAGCTTTCTTT. Its translation is CASSIRDRGPGAEAFF.

The rearrangement joins TRBV15 to TRBJ2-3; TRBD1 matches at 9 bases. The ends lost 3 bases at V and 2 bases at J; junction bases unmatched: 3. The CDR3 has 15 residues. The V gene's germline CDR1 is LNHNV and CDR2 YYDKDF (reference sequence). Here the CDR3 reads CATSRDRGVTDTQYF. The CDR3 nucleotides read TGTGCCACCAGCAGGGACAGGGGTGTCACAGATACGCAGTATTTT. Together with reference TRBV15 and TRBJ2-3, the CDR3 gives the full variable domain: DAMVIQNPRYQVTQFGKPVTLSCSQTLNHNVMYWYQQKSSQAPKLLFHYYDKDFNNEADTPDNFQSRRPNTSFCFLDIRSPGLGDTAMYLCATSRDRGVTDTQYFGPGTRLTVL.

The chain links TRBV4-1 to TRBJ2-1, with D perhaps TRBD2 (7 bases). Per germline, CDR1 MGHRA and CDR2 YSYEKL. The CDR3 sequence is 18 residues long. V was pared by 2 bases and J by 5 bases, with 22 bases between. CDR3: CASSQYPGGRETHNEQFF. The CDR3 nucleotides read TGCGCCAGCAGCCAATACCCTGGGGGGCGGGAGACCCACAATGAGCAGTTCTTC.

The V gene is TRBV4-2, the J gene TRBJ1-3; 10 bases match TRBD1. The germline gives CDR1 LGHNA, CDR2 YNFKEQ. The CDR3 covers 16 residues. V gave up 4 bases and J gave up 2 bases; unmatched junction bases: 5. The CDR3 here is CASSPAGQGAGNTIYF. DNA for the CDR3: TGTGCCAGCAGCCCTGCCGGACAGGGGGCTGGAAACACCATATATTTT.

V gene TRBV30 combines with J gene TRBJ1-1, with D unclear. This CDR3 is built from 12 residues. Germline-derived CDR1 and CDR2 are GTSNPN and SVGIG (reference sequence). V shed 2 bases and J shed 1 base, with 5 bases lying between them. For the CDR3, the DNA is TGTGCCTGGAGTCAGCGGAACACTGAAGCTTTCTTT. It encodes CAWSQRNTEAFF.

The chain carries TRBV6-5 and TRBJ1-1; possibly TRBD1 for D (6 bases). CDR3 length equals 14 residues. The germline V gene has CDR1 MNHEY and CDR2 SVGAGI. Trimming removed 5 bases from V and 4 bases from J, with 14 bases in between. The DNA for the CDR3 is TGTGCCAGCAGTCTTAACAGGGAGCGCACTGAAGCTTTCTTT. It specifies CASSLNRERTEAFF.

The J gene is TRBJ2-3, the V gene TRBV20-1, with D possibly matching TRBD1 (6 bases). Trimming shortened V by 3 bases and J by 2 bases, and 15 bases separated the two germline ends. CDR3 length equals 15 residues. Germline V gene lookup returns CDR1 DFQATT and CDR2 SNEGSKA (reference sequence). CDR3 region: CSASVRDNPTDTQYF. The CDR3 region has the DNA TGCAGTGCTAGTGTCAGGGACAACCCCACAGATACGCAGTATTTT.

This chain uses TRBV18 with TRBJ2-3, with TRBD1 matching 7 bases. Germline assignment: CDR1 KGHSH and CDR2 LQKENI. The CDR3 is 15 residues long. The V segment lost 5 bases and the J segment 0 bases; nucleotides outside the gene matches: 5. The CDR3 sequence is CASSYRGASTDTQYF. CDR3 DNA sequence: TGTGCCAGCTCATACAGGGGAGCTAGCACAGATACGCAGTATTTT.

This clone was counted a single time. This chain links TRBV23-1 with TRBJ2-1, with D unclear. TRBV23-1 is classed as an ORF, of uncertain function. Trimming pared 3 bases from V and 0 bases from J, leaving 9 bases between. This CDR3 is 15 amino acids long. The CDR3 DNA follows: TGCGCCAGCAGTCAGCAAGGCTACTCCTACAATGAGCAGTTCTTC. Amino acids: CASSQQGYSYNEQFF.

J is TRBJ2-7 and V is TRBV4-1, with 7 positions matching TRBD2. V was clipped by 1 base and J by 6 bases; unmatched bases: 6. CDR1 MGHRA and CDR2 YSYEKL come from the germline V gene. This CDR3 has 14 amino acids. The CDR3 DNA reads TGCGCCAGCAGCCAAGGGGACTATGATGGCGAGCAGTACTTC. Its translation is CASSQGDYDGEQYF.

This sequence joins TRBV28 and TRBJ1-5; TRBD1 matches at 8 bases. There are 15 residues in the CDR3. Germline values: CDR1 MDHEN, CDR2 SYDVKM. V lost 5 bases and J lost 0; bases outside the gene matches: 3. As DNA, the CDR3 is TGTGCCAGCAGTCCCAGGGGGCTTAGCAATCAGCCCCAGCATTTT. Protein sequence: CASSPRGLSNQPQHF.

This clone was counted once. The chain is built from TRBV12-3 or TRBV12-4 and TRBJ2-7; no clear D. This CDR3 region has 12 residues. Trimming shortened V by 6 bases and J by 4 bases, and 10 bases separated the two germline ends. The CDR3 spells CASSRGPYEQYF. CDR3 nucleotide sequence: TGTGCCAGCAGCCGAGGACCATACGAGCAGTACTTC.

Notes on this clone: This same CDR3 is encoded by further DNA sequences in the sample. The chain carries TRBV27 and TRBJ2-3; D not resolved. CDR1 and CDR2 (germline): MNHEY, SMNVEV (reference sequence). The CDR3 spans 14 residues. The ends were cut back, 0 bases at V and 2 bases at J, with 6 bases in the middle. In DNA form, the CDR3 reads TGTGCCAGCAGTTTATCCCCGAACACAGATACGCAGTATTTT. It yields the protein CASSLSPNTDTQYF.

V usage is TRBV12-3 or TRBV12-4 and J usage is TRBJ2-3; D remains ambiguous. The V end was cut by 1 base, the J end by 5 bases, with 7 bases between. This CDR3 comprises 13 residues. CDR3 bases: TGTGCCAGCAGTTTAGGGGTCGAAGATACGCAGTATTTT. As protein: CASSLGVEDTQYF.

This clone has just a few counts. CDR3 nucleotides: TGCGCCAGCAGCCCCCTAGGAGGGAACGCTTTCTTT. Protein: CASSPLGGNAFF. V and J are TRBV4-1 and TRBJ1-1; D is undetermined. Germline lookup yields CDR1 MGHRA and CDR2 YSYEKL. Trimming left V 4 bases short and J 11 bases short, with 14 bases between. This CDR3 contains 12 residues.

As to this clone: At one end, the junction sequence differs from germline, possibly due to a read error. This chain connects TRBV9 to TRBJ2-2; 9 nucleotides match TRBD2. This CDR3 is built from 14 residues. CDR1 SGDLS and CDR2 YYNGEE come from the germline V gene. The CDR3 sequence is CPSGGGGAPGELFF. CDR3 nucleotides: TGTCCCAGCGGCGGCGGGGGGGCCCCGGGGGAGCTGTTTTTT. The complete variable domain, with remaining parts taken from reference TRBV9 and TRBJ2-2, reads DSGVTQTPKHLITATGQRVTLRCSPRSGDLSVYWYQQSLDQGLQFLIQYYNGEERAKGNILERFSAQQFPDLHSELNLSSLELGDSALYFCPSGGGGAPGELFFGEGSRLTVL.